Here is one TCR beta chain with its context. The entry originates in a study of cytomegalovirus exposure and HLA in healthy donors. Germline CDR1 and CDR2: GTSNPN and SVGIG (reference sequence). CDR3 length: 16 amino acids. The ends lost 2 bases at V and 9 bases at J; junction bases unmatched: 9. In the PCR, 60 Vbeta and 13 Jbeta primers were used. Clones were read by immunoSEQ multiplex PCR, and TCRdb kept only the in-frame ones, dropping some. Of around 67,000 clones listed, about 70% are singletons. The sequencing input was PBMCs. The chain links TRBV30 to TRBJ2-1; TRBD2 matches 14 bases. The clonotype was recovered from a woman aged 25 to 45 in good health and CMV-seronegative. The chain's CDR3 is CAWSLWTSGGPGEQFF. The CDR3 coding sequence is TGTGCCTGGAGTTTATGGACTAGCGGGGGGCCGGGTGAGCAGTTCTTC.